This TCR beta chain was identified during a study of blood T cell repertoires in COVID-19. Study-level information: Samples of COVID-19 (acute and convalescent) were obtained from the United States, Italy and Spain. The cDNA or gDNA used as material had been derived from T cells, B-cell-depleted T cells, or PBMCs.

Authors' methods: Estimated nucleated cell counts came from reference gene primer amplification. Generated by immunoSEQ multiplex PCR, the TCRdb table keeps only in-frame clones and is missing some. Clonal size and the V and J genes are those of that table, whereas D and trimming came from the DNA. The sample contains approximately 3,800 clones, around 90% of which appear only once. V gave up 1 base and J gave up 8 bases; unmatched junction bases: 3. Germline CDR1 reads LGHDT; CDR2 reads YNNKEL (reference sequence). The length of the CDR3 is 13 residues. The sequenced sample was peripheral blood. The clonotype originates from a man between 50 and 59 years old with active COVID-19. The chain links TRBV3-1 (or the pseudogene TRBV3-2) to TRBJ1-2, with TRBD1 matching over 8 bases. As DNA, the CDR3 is TGTGCCAGCAGCCAAGGGGGGGACAGGGGCTACACCTTC. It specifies CASSQGGDRGYTF.